The entry below describes one T cell receptor beta chain. This table comes from immunoSEQ multiplex PCR, and its TCRdb copy is limited to in-frame clones, with some not included. This sample yields 150,000 or so clones, of which about four fifths are seen a single time; 4% to 5% belongs to the top ten. The sample belongs to a study of blood T cell repertoires in COVID-19. With 4 bases removed from V and 0 bases from J, the gap between germline ends came to 13 bases. Germline V CDR1 and CDR2: SNHLY, FYNNEI. The CDR3 covers 15 residues. The sample was peripheral blood. The chain combines TRBV2 with TRBJ2-7, with a weak D call TRBD1 (5 bases). The clonotype comes from a woman in her 70s with COVID-19, enrolled during active disease. The CDR3 protein is CASSGEWGTSYEQYF. Written as DNA, the CDR3 is TGTGCCAGCAGTGGTGAATGGGGCACCTCCTACGAGCAGTACTTC. Drawing the rest from reference TRBV2 and TRBJ2-7, the complete variable domain is EPEVTQTPSHQVTQMGQEVILRCVPISNHLYFYWYRQILGQKVEFLVSFYNNEISEKSEIFDDQFSVERPDGSNFTLKIRSTKLEDSAMYFCASSGEWGTSYEQYFGPGTRLTVT.